The clone carrying this T cell receptor (beta chain) was picked up a small number of times. The antigen is unknown. Primers used in a second PCR of roughly 7 to 12 cycles were a sample-barcoded 5' primer and a J-beta primer mix. TCRdb reanalysed the 5' RACE reads using MiXCR and keeps one entry per CDR3 protein. In the table there are about 780,000 distinct CDR3 sequences, 35% to 50% of which are singletons. This sample is part of a study of blood T cells in healthy people across ages. CDR1 is ENHRY, CDR2 SYGVKD, per germline. This CDR3 contains 16 residues. V was trimmed by 7 bases and J by 1 base, leaving 17 bases between them. Study-level points and caveats: Diversity was estimated from one million T cells, and these estimates were considered underestimates.

Source material: blood. This clonotype originated in an elderly man in good health. The chain has TRBV10-3 and TRBJ2-1; TRBD2 is a possible D gene (5 bases). The DNA of the CDR3 is TGTGCCATCAACCAGAGGGTAGCCGGGTCCTACAATGAGCAGTTCTTC. Translation: CAINQRVAGSYNEQFF.